This T cell receptor (beta chain) originates from a study of vaccination effects on CD4 cells after COVID-19. In regard to this clone: Its specificity is unknown.

Peptide-pool stimulation followed by sequencing identified expanded antigen-specific CD4+ clonotypes in the ViraFEST assay. Isolation of CD4+ T cells took place after 10 days of culture. Everyone in the study got two shots of either the BNT162b2 or mRNA-1273 vaccine. Replacing half the medium with IL-2 medium was done on days 3 and 7. This CDR3 contains 18 residues. Between the trimmed V and J ends, which lost 3 bases and 0 bases, there was a span of 17 bases. Looked up from germline, CDR1 is KGHDR and CDR2 is SFDVKD. Generated by immunoSEQ multiplex PCR, the TCRdb table keeps only in-frame clones and is missing some. Of about 16,000 clones listed, about two thirds are singletons.

The chain joins TRBV24-1 to TRBJ2-1; no clear D. The clonotype originates from a human donor who received a COVID-19 vaccine. The source was CD4+ T cells from PBMCs cultured with SARS-CoV-2 spike peptides, collected after COVID-19 vaccination. The CDR3 coding sequence is TGTGCCACCAGTGATCCACAAAACCCCAAAAGCTCCTACAATGAGCAGTTCTTC. The encoded protein is CATSDPQNPKSSYNEQFF.